The rows below give T cell receptor beta chains drawn from one sample of a study of cytomegalovirus exposure and HLA in healthy donors. TCRdb keeps only in-frame clones here, not all; method: immunoSEQ multiplex PCR. Of about 130,000 clones in the sample, 78% were seen once. Sequencing was performed on PBMCs. The receptors stem from a man between 25 and 39 years old in good health and CMV-seropositive. Each CDR3 is given with its conserved first and last residue. The D gene is left open where the match is weak. Part of the rows lack a size; the others show once, few, many or a class for expanded clones.

-	TRBV27	-	TRBJ1-4	CASSRRGRTNEKLFF	TGTGCCAGCAGCCGGCGGGGCAGAACTAATGAAAAACTGTTTTTT
-	TRBV27	TRBD1	TRBJ2-7	CASSLTGGREQYF	TGTGCCAGCAGTCTGACAGGGGGGCGAGAGCAGTACTTC
-	TRBV4-2	TRBD2	TRBJ2-3	CASSQDGTSGGTDTQYF	TGTGCCAGCAGCCAAGATGGGACTAGCGGAGGCACAGATACGCAGTATTTT
-	TRBV6-5	-	TRBJ2-7	CASSYSGGSTSYEQYF	TGTGCCAGCAGTTACTCCGGCGGAAGTACCTCCTACGAGCAGTACTTC
-	TRBV4-1	TRBD1	TRBJ2-3	CASSQQSDRGGTDTQYF	TGCGCCAGCAGCCAACAAAGCGACAGGGGAGGAACAGATACGCAGTATTTT
-	TRBV27	-	TRBJ2-3	CASSFGPLGTDTQYF	TGTGCCAGCAGTTTTGGGCCCCTGGGCACAGATACGCAGTATTTT
-	TRBV5-1	TRBD1	TRBJ2-1	CASSYRGEQFF	TGCGCCAGCAGCTACAGGGGTGAGCAGTTCTTC
-	TRBV30	-	TRBJ2-7	CAWKRTGIVYEQYF	TGTGCCTGGAAAAGGACGGGGATCGTCTACGAGCAGTACTTC
-	TRBV19	-	TRBJ2-7	CASSLSRDTIHEQYF	TGTGCCAGTAGTCTCTCCCGGGACACTATCCACGAGCAGTACTTC
-	TRBV29-1	-	TRBJ1-2	CSVEDGRVYGYTF	TGCAGCGTTGAAGATGGCAGGGTCTATGGCTACACCTTC
few	TRBV7-6	-	TRBJ2-7	CASSLGAGFSYEQYF	TGTGCCAGCAGCTTAGGCGCAGGGTTTTCCTACGAGCAGTACTTC
-	TRBV7-3	TRBD2	TRBJ2-1	CASSAASGSHNEQFF	TGTGCCAGCAGCGCGGCTAGCGGGTCCCACAATGAGCAGTTCTTC
-	TRBV28	-	TRBJ1-6	CASRVGLENSPLHF	TGTGCCAGCAGGGTGGGACTGGAGAATTCACCCCTCCACTTT
-	TRBV14	TRBD2	TRBJ2-3	CASSKRLAGYADTQYF	TGTGCCAGCAGCAAGCGACTAGCGGGTTACGCAGATACGCAGTATTTT
once	TRBV9	-	TRBJ1-1	CASSSTAGFTEAFF	TGTGCCAGCAGCTCGACGGCGGGGTTCACTGAAGCTTTCTTT
-	TRBV29-1	-	TRBJ1-4	CSVAGQNEKLFF	TGCAGCGTTGCCGGACAGAATGAAAAACTGTTTTTT
-	TRBV5-4	-	TRBJ2-7	CASSLGLDPHGQYF	TGTGCCAGCAGCTTGGGACTAGATCCCCACGGGCAGTACTTC
-	TRBV7-6	TRBD1	TRBJ1-1	CASSPGTGGTEAFF	TGTGCCAGCAGCCCAGGGACAGGGGGCACTGAAGCTTTCTTT
-	TRBV7-9	TRBD1	TRBJ2-6	CASSLTRGGMAGSNVLTF	TGTGCCAGCAGCCTCACTCGAGGGGGCATGGCTGGATCCAACGTCCTGACTTTC
once	TRBV28	TRBD1	TRBJ2-7	CASSLTGTASEQYF	TGTGCCAGCAGTTTGACAGGGACGGCTAGCGAGCAGTACTTC
medium-sized	TRBV6-5	-	TRBJ1-1	CASTPPGWNTEAFF	TGTGCCAGCACCCCCCCAGGATGGAACACTGAAGCTTTCTTT
-	TRBV12-5	-	TRBJ2-7	CASGTEGAYEQYF	TGTGCTAGTGGCACGGAGGGGGCGTACGAGCAGTACTTC
-	TRBV4-1	TRBD1	TRBJ1-5	CASSQGTGPYQPQHF	TGCGCCAGCAGCCAAGGGACAGGGCCTTATCAGCCCCAGCACTTT
-	TRBV18	TRBD2	TRBJ2-3	CASSRTSGLDTQYF	TGTGCCAGCTCAAGGACTAGCGGGCTTGATACGCAGTATTTT
-	TRBV7-9	TRBD2	TRBJ2-3	CASSLDWTSGDTQYF	TGTGCCAGCAGCTTAGATTGGACTAGCGGAGATACGCAGTATTTT
-	TRBV2	-	TRBJ2-2	CASSGPNTGELFF	TGTGCCAGCAGTGGGCCAAACACCGGGGAGCTGTTTTTT
-	TRBV6-5	-	TRBJ1-2	CASSYSQESPNYGYTF	TGTGCCAGCAGTTACTCCCAGGAATCCCCTAACTATGGCTACACCTTC
-	TRBV10-3	TRBD1	TRBJ2-7	CAISARTGYDEQYF	TGTGCCATCAGTGCAAGGACAGGGTACGACGAGCAGTACTTC
-	TRBV5-1	TRBD2	TRBJ2-5	CASSYRGLAVRETQYF	TGCGCCAGCAGCTATCGGGGACTAGCGGTAAGAGAGACCCAGTACTTC
-	TRBV5-4	-	TRBJ2-7	CASSLTGKPAYEQYF	TGTGCCAGCAGCTTGACAGGGAAACCCGCCTACGAGCAGTACTTC
-	TRBV7-2	TRBD2	TRBJ2-7	CASSVGTSNEQYF	TGTGCCAGCAGCGTCGGGACTAGCAACGAGCAGTACTTC
-	TRBV7-9	-	TRBJ1-5	CASSQYSNQPQHF	TGTGCCAGCAGCCAGTATAGCAATCAGCCCCAGCATTTT
-	TRBV13	TRBD1	TRBJ2-7	CASSFYGTGLSYEQYF	TGTGCCAGCAGCTTCTACGGGACAGGGCTTTCCTACGAGCAGTACTTC
-	TRBV6-4	TRBD1	TRBJ1-3	CASSGQGETSGNTIYF	TGTGCCAGCAGTGGACAGGGAGAGACTTCTGGAAACACCATATATTTT
-	TRBV2	-	TRBJ1-1	CASSPGTYTEAFF	TGTGCCAGCAGTCCGGGGACTTACACTGAAGCTTTCTTT
-	TRBV7-2	TRBD1	TRBJ2-7	CASSLRTGQGSHEQYF	TGTGCCAGCAGCTTAAGGACGGGACAGGGATCCCACGAGCAGTACTTC
-	TRBV7-2	-	TRBJ1-2	CASSLSAGGNYGYTF	TGTGCCAGCAGCTTAAGTGCGGGGGGCAACTATGGCTACACCTTC
-	TRBV9	-	TRBJ2-5	CASSVAGVQETQYF	TGTGCCAGCAGCGTAGCGGGAGTCCAAGAGACCCAGTACTTC
-	TRBV21-1	-	TRBJ2-7	CASSKVERDRGSYEQYF	TGTGCCAGCAGCAAAGTTGAGCGGGACAGGGGCTCCTACGAGCAGTACTTC
-	TRBV7-6	TRBD1	TRBJ2-7	CASSYDRAFNSYEQYF	TGTGCCAGCAGCTACGACAGGGCTTTCAACTCCTACGAGCAGTACTTC
-	TRBV29-1	-	TRBJ2-5	CSVRRVQEAQYF	TGCAGCGTTCGAAGAGTCCAAGAGGCCCAGTACTTC
-	TRBV13	-	TRBJ1-2	CASSLEQEGYTF	TGTGCCAGCAGCTTAGAACAGGAGGGCTACACCTTC
-	TRBV7-2	TRBD1	TRBJ2-7	CASSSPSGQGYSYEQYF	TGTGCCAGCAGCTCGCCTTCCGGACAGGGCTACTCCTACGAGCAGTACTTC
-	TRBV7-9	-	TRBJ1-2	CASSELRAYGYTF	TGTGCCAGCAGCGAACTTCGAGCCTATGGCTACACCTTC
once	TRBV11-2	-	TRBJ2-1	CASSLAGYNEQFF	TGTGCCAGCAGCTTAGCGGGTTACAATGAGCAGTTCTTC
-	TRBV9	-	TRBJ2-7	CASSVGRSSYEQYF	TGTGCCAGCAGCGTAGGGCGGAGCTCCTACGAGCAGTACTTC
-	TRBV10-3	TRBD2	TRBJ2-3	CATGTSGSKGDTQYF	TGTGCCACGGGGACTAGCGGGAGTAAGGGAGATACGCAGTATTTT
-	TRBV13	-	TRBJ2-3	CASSISTDTQYF	TGTGCCAGCAGCATATCCACAGATACGCAGTATTTT
-	TRBV10-3	TRBD1	TRBJ2-1	CAISPGTGEDEQFF	TGTGCCATCAGTCCCGGGACAGGGGAGGATGAGCAGTTCTTC
few	TRBV5-5	TRBD1	TRBJ1-1	CASSQMTGGGGAFF	TGTGCCAGCAGCCAAATGACAGGGGGTGGAGGAGCTTTCTTT
-	TRBV10-3	-	TRBJ1-5	CAIRGRRDQPQHF	TGTGCCATCAGAGGGAGGAGGGATCAGCCCCAGCATTTT
-	TRBV5-5	-	TRBJ2-5	CATSEAQETQYF	TGTGCCACCTCGGAGGCCCAAGAGACCCAGTACTTC
-	TRBV30	TRBD1	TRBJ2-2	CAWRTGVNTGELFF	TGTGCCTGGAGGACAGGGGTTAACACCGGGGAGCTGTTTTTT
-	TRBV7-2	TRBD1	TRBJ2-2	CASSWTTGVDGELFF	TGTGCCAGCAGCTGGACGACAGGGGTCGACGGGGAGCTGTTTTTT
few	TRBV6-5	TRBD2	TRBJ2-5	CASSSYSSGSWETQYF	TGTGCCAGCAGTTCCTATTCTAGCGGGAGTTGGGAGACCCAGTACTTC